Listed below are T cell receptor beta chains from one sample, sequenced in a study of OX40 agonist ivuxolimab in advanced cancers. TCRdb keeps only in-frame clones here, not all; method: immunoSEQ multiplex PCR. The data hold over 95,000 clones, with about 96% observed a single time. This specimen was CD4+ or CD8+ T cells sorted from blood, taken in a trial of the OX40 agonist ivuxolimab. All receptors derive from an adult with an advanced solid tumor such as melanoma, head and neck, liver or kidney cancer. Both conserved end residues are part of each CDR3. D genes are given only for firm matches. Not all rows give a size; the values are once, few, many and, for expanded clones, a class.

J: TRBJ1-5
V: TRBV4-2
size: NA
length: 16
D: NA
DNA: TGTGCCAGCAGCCAAGGGCCCGAACCTAGCAATCAGCCCCAGCATTTT
CDR3: CASSQGPEPSNQPQHF

J: TRBJ2-3
V: TRBV7-3
size: NA
length: 15
D: TRBD2
DNA: TGTGCCAGCAGCTTAGTGGGAGGGGGCACAGATACGCAGTATTTT
CDR3: CASSLVGGGTDTQYF

J: TRBJ2-7
V: TRBV5-1
size: NA
length: 13
D: NA
DNA: TGCGCCAGCAGCTTCTCGGTCTCCTACGAGCAGTACTTC
CDR3: CASSFSVSYEQYF

J: TRBJ2-1
V: TRBV5-6
size: NA
length: 14
D: NA
DNA: TGTGCCAGCAGCTTGTGGGGGCCCTACAATGAGCAGTTCTTC
CDR3: CASSLWGPYNEQFF

J: TRBJ2-2
V: TRBV19
size: NA
length: 16
D: TRBD2
DNA: TGTGCCAGTAGTATGGGGACTACGGAGTACACCGGGGAGCTGTTTTTT
CDR3: CASSMGTTEYTGELFF

J: TRBJ2-7
V: TRBV7-8
size: NA
length: 14
D: NA
DNA: TGTGCCAGCAGCTGGGTAAGGAGCTCCTACGAGCAGTACTTC
CDR3: CASSWVRSSYEQYF

J: TRBJ1-5
V: TRBV6-6
size: NA
length: 13
D: NA
DNA: TGTGCCAGCAGTCCTCCTTATAATCAGCCCCAGCATTTT
CDR3: CASSPPYNQPQHF

J: TRBJ2-7
V: TRBV6-5
size: NA
length: 15
D: TRBD2
DNA: TGTGCCAGCACTACGGAGGCGGGGGGCCCCTACGAGCAGTACTTC
CDR3: CASTTEAGGPYEQYF

J: TRBJ2-7
V: TRBV28
size: NA
length: 15
D: TRBD1
DNA: TGTGCCAGCAGTTCCTTGGACAGGGGGCTGGACGAGCAGTACTTC
CDR3: CASSSLDRGLDEQYF

J: TRBJ1-5
V: TRBV12-5
size: NA
length: 14
D: NA
DNA: TGTGCTAGTGGTTTGGTCCCCCCCCTGCAGCCCCAGCATTTT
CDR3: CASGLVPPLQPQHF

J: TRBJ1-3
V: TRBV5-1
size: NA
length: 14
D: TRBD1
DNA: TGCGCCAGCAGTGAGACAGGGGGAGGAAACACCATATATTTT
CDR3: CASSETGGGNTIYF

J: TRBJ1-1
V: TRBV15
size: NA
length: 14
D: NA
DNA: TGTGCCACCAGCAGAGTGGGACAGAACACTGAAGCTTTCTTT
CDR3: CATSRVGQNTEAFF

J: TRBJ2-7
V: TRBV4-1
size: NA
length: 15
D: TRBD1
DNA: TGCGCCAGCAGCCAAACGACAGGGGAGGACTACGAGCAGTACTTC
CDR3: CASSQTTGEDYEQYF

J: TRBJ2-1
V: TRBV7-9
size: NA
length: 15
D: TRBD1
DNA: TGTGCCAGCAGCCCCCCCGGGACAGGGAACAATGAGCAGTTCTTC
CDR3: CASSPPGTGNNEQFF

J: TRBJ2-2
V: TRBV9
size: NA
length: 15
D: NA
DNA: TGTGCCAGCAGCGGAGACAGAGACCCCGTCGGGGAGCTGTTTTTT
CDR3: CASSGDRDPVGELFF

J: TRBJ2-2
V: TRBV9
size: NA
length: 15
D: NA
DNA: TGTGCCAGCACCGGAGGGACAGAAAACACCGGGGAGCTGTTTTTT
CDR3: CASTGGTENTGELFF

J: TRBJ1-6
V: TRBV6-5
size: NA
length: 16
D: NA
DNA: TGTGCCAGCAGTTTTAATATTGGCGCAGGGGAATCACCCCTCCACTTT
CDR3: CASSFNIGAGESPLHF

J: TRBJ2-7
V: TRBV27
size: NA
length: 13
D: NA
DNA: TGTGCCAGCAGCCCTAGCCGGGCCTACGAGCAGTACTTC
CDR3: CASSPSRAYEQYF

J: TRBJ2-7
V: TRBV9
size: NA
length: 14
D: TRBD1
DNA: TGTGCCAGCAGCGCCGGGACAGGGGGCTACGAGCAGTACTTC
CDR3: CASSAGTGGYEQYF

J: TRBJ2-3
V: TRBV7-2
size: once
length: 16
D: NA
DNA: TGTGCCAGCAGCTTCCCGGAGGCGCCGAGCACAGATACGCAGTATTTT
CDR3: CASSFPEAPSTDTQYF

J: TRBJ1-4
V: TRBV4-2
size: NA
length: 15
D: NA
DNA: TGTGCCAGCAACGATCTCGGGGTGGGAGAAGAAAAACTGTTTTTT
CDR3: CASNDLGVGEEKLFF

J: TRBJ1-2
V: TRBV6-5
size: NA
length: 13
D: NA
DNA: TGTGCCAGCAGTTATGGGACTCTCTATGGCTACACCTTC
CDR3: CASSYGTLYGYTF

J: TRBJ1-3
V: TRBV6-1
size: NA
length: 15
D: NA
DNA: TGTGCCAGCAGTGAAACCGCCGACTCTGGAAACACCATATATTTT
CDR3: CASSETADSGNTIYF

J: TRBJ1-4
V: TRBV19
size: NA
length: 14
D: TRBD1
DNA: TGTGCCAGTAGTAGCGGGACAGGGCTTGAAAAACTGTTTTTT
CDR3: CASSSGTGLEKLFF

J: TRBJ2-3
V: TRBV25-1
size: NA
length: 12
D: NA
DNA: TGTGCCTCCCGCCTTTCCACAGATACGCAGTATTTT
CDR3: CASRLSTDTQYF

J: TRBJ2-1
V: TRBV25-1
size: NA
length: 15
D: NA
DNA: TGTGCCAGCAGTGTTCTGGGCAAGATTGGCAATGAGCAGTTCTTC
CDR3: CASSVLGKIGNEQFF

J: TRBJ2-7
V: TRBV30
size: NA
length: 14
D: NA
DNA: TGTGCCTGGAGACTGGCAGAAAGCTCCTACGAGCAGTACTTC
CDR3: CAWRLAESSYEQYF

J: TRBJ2-1
V: TRBV19
size: NA
length: 16
D: NA
DNA: TGTGCCAGTAGTATCCTCCCTTCGAGTCTCGTCAATGAGCAGTTCTTC
CDR3: CASSILPSSLVNEQFF

J: TRBJ2-7
V: TRBV10-3
size: NA
length: 13
D: TRBD1
DNA: TGTGCCACCTCGCTAGGACAGGTCTACGAGCAGTACTTC
CDR3: CATSLGQVYEQYF

J: TRBJ2-5
V: TRBV18
size: NA
length: 14
D: NA
DNA: TGTGCCAGCTCAGAAAGGGAGGTTTTAGAGACCCAGTACTTC
CDR3: CASSEREVLETQYF

J: TRBJ2-7
V: TRBV10-1
size: NA
length: 14
D: NA
DNA: TGCGCCAGCAGTGCGGGACCTCATAACTACGAGCAGTACTTC
CDR3: CASSAGPHNYEQYF

J: TRBJ2-1
V: TRBV19
size: NA
length: 15
D: NA
DNA: TGTGCCAGTAGTATTTACCCGACAGGTGACAATGAGCAGTTCTTC
CDR3: CASSIYPTGDNEQFF

J: TRBJ2-2
V: TRBV7-9
size: NA
length: 12
D: NA
DNA: TGTGCCAGCAGCTCCTCACCCGGGGAGCTGTTTTTT
CDR3: CASSSSPGELFF

J: TRBJ2-1
V: TRBV7-2
size: NA
length: 15
D: TRBD2
DNA: TGTGCCAGCAGCTACCACCCGGGACTAGCAGGTGAGCAGTTCTTC
CDR3: CASSYHPGLAGEQFF

J: TRBJ2-7
V: TRBV6-5
size: once
length: 14
D: TRBD1
DNA: TGTGCCAGCAGTTACGGGACAGGGGAGAACGAGCAGTACTTC
CDR3: CASSYGTGENEQYF

J: TRBJ1-5
V: TRBV7-9
size: NA
length: 15
D: NA
DNA: TGTGCCAGCAGCCCCCCGGGGCTGAGCAATCAGCCCCAGCATTTT
CDR3: CASSPPGLSNQPQHF

J: TRBJ2-4
V: TRBV28
size: NA
length: 14
D: TRBD2
DNA: TGTGCCAGCAGTCCACGGACTAGCGGAGACATTCAGTACTTC
CDR3: CASSPRTSGDIQYF

J: TRBJ2-7
V: TRBV27
size: NA
length: 15
D: NA
DNA: TGTGCCAGCAGTTTAAATTCAGGGCCATCCTACGAGCAGTACTTC
CDR3: CASSLNSGPSYEQYF

J: TRBJ1-1
V: TRBV29-1
size: NA
length: 14
D: TRBD1
DNA: TGCAGCGTACATGGGACAGAAAAGAACACTGAAGCTTTCTTT
CDR3: CSVHGTEKNTEAFF

J: TRBJ2-5
V: TRBV7-9
size: NA
length: 16
D: TRBD1
DNA: TGTGCCAGCAGCGGTCGGACAGGGGCCTCCCAAGAGACCCAGTACTTC
CDR3: CASSGRTGASQETQYF

J: TRBJ2-7
V: TRBV9
size: NA
length: 15
D: NA
DNA: TGTGCCAGCAGCGTAGGCGGACAAAGCTCCTACGAGCAGTACTTC
CDR3: CASSVGGQSSYEQYF

J: TRBJ1-1
V: TRBV14
size: NA
length: 14
D: TRBD1
DNA: TGTGCCAGCAGCCTAATGGAGACAGGGGCCGAAGCTTTCTTT
CDR3: CASSLMETGAEAFF

J: TRBJ2-7
V: TRBV4-1
size: once
length: 14
D: TRBD1
DNA: TGCGCCAGCAGCCCACAGGGGGTATCCTACGAGCAGTACTTC
CDR3: CASSPQGVSYEQYF

J: TRBJ2-1
V: TRBV6-1
size: NA
length: 14
D: NA
DNA: TGTGCCAGCAGTGGACGGAGAGGGGACAATGAGCAGTTCTTC
CDR3: CASSGRRGDNEQFF

J: TRBJ2-7
V: TRBV5-1
size: NA
length: 11
D: TRBD1
DNA: TGCGCCAGCTCCGACAGGGACAAATCCTACTTC
CDR3: CASSDRDKSYF

J: TRBJ1-2
V: TRBV7-3
size: NA
length: 14
D: NA
DNA: TGTGCCAGCAGCCCCGAAGGGAGCAACTATGGCTACACCTTC
CDR3: CASSPEGSNYGYTF

J: TRBJ2-1
V: TRBV4-1
size: NA
length: 17
D: TRBD2
DNA: TGCGCCAGCAGCCGAACTAGCGGGGGGGCTTCCTACAATGAGCAGTTCTTC
CDR3: CASSRTSGGASYNEQFF

J: TRBJ2-2
V: TRBV9
size: once
length: 17
D: TRBD2
DNA: TGTGCCAGCAGCGTAGAATCCGGCGGGAGGGTAGACGGGGAGCTGTTTTTT
CDR3: CASSVESGGRVDGELFF

J: TRBJ2-7
V: TRBV10-3
size: NA
length: 12
D: NA
DNA: TGTGCCATCAGTGTTAACAGCTACGAGCAGTACTTC
CDR3: CAISVNSYEQYF

J: TRBJ1-1
V: TRBV11-3
size: NA
length: 13
D: TRBD1
DNA: TGTGCCAGCAGCTTTCAGGGGGGCACTGAAGCTTTCTTT
CDR3: CASSFQGGTEAFF

J: TRBJ1-1
V: TRBV7-8
size: NA
length: 15
D: TRBD1
DNA: TGTGCCAGCAGCTTAGGACAGGGTATGAACACTGAAGCTTTCTTT
CDR3: CASSLGQGMNTEAFF

J: TRBJ2-7
V: TRBV27
size: NA
length: 13
D: NA
DNA: TGTGCCAGCAGTCTCTCACGGACCTACGAGCAGTACTTC
CDR3: CASSLSRTYEQYF

J: TRBJ2-3
V: TRBV6-1
size: once
length: 14
D: TRBD2
DNA: TGTGCCAGCGGGACTAGCCTTGGCGCAGATACGCAGTATTTT
CDR3: CASGTSLGADTQYF